The rows below give T cell receptor beta chains drawn from one sample of a study of cytomegalovirus exposure and HLA in healthy donors. The method was immunoSEQ multiplex PCR; TCRdb's version includes in-frame clones alone and lacks a portion of them. Of approximately 100,000 clones listed, more than 65% were seen once; the top ten hold roughly 9.7%. Sequencing input: PBMCs. The receptor source for this set is a man between 40 and 49 years old in good health and CMV-seropositive. Both conserved end residues are part of each CDR3.

j_call v_call cdr3_aa
TRBJ2-5 TRBV14 CASSQVNGLQETQYF
TRBJ2-2 TRBV5-6 CASSGEPGTSHTGELFF
TRBJ1-6 TRBV11-1 CASSLGAGVNSPLHF
TRBJ1-5 TRBV18 CASSRQDNQPQHF
TRBJ1-5 TRBV14 CASRRRQGPDQPQHF
TRBJ2-2 TRBV28 CASRGLNLGVLFF
TRBJ2-7 TRBV28 CASSLSGGVSYEQYF
TRBJ2-1 TRBV7-2 CASSLAANNEQFF
TRBJ2-4 TRBV28 CASIPRPGMAKNIQYF
TRBJ2-5 TRBV10-3 CAISDSGGQETQYF
TRBJ1-2 TRBV18 CASSPATVNYGYTF
NA TRBV27 CASSLLSTDYEQYF
TRBJ1-2 TRBV9 CASSGQGANYGYTF
TRBJ2-7 TRBV19 CASSRDRKSYEQYF
TRBJ1-2 TRBV5-4 CASSTTGYRNYGYTF
TRBJ2-3 TRBV11-2 CASSINRPDTQYF
TRBJ1-4 TRBV6-6 CASSRQGTNEKLFF
TRBJ2-2 TRBV29-1 CSANHNTGGAGELFF
TRBJ2-7 TRBV18 CASSRDRGYEQYF
TRBJ2-5 TRBV5-1 CASSGLAGDVKTQYF
TRBJ2-7 TRBV7-9 CASSSLLSGGAWREQYF
TRBJ1-4 TRBV10-3 CAIRGDSSNEKLFF
TRBJ2-3 TRBV7-6 CASSSLILAGGGTDTQYF